This TCR beta chain was retrieved from a study of cytomegalovirus exposure and HLA in healthy donors. Whole-study context: From HLA-typed donors, an early data release held roughly 89 million unique TCRs.

The V gene end was trimmed by 8 bases and the J gene end by 2 bases; junction bases not matched to a gene: 3. CDR3 length: 13 amino acids. The germline gives CDR1 SNHLY, CDR2 FYNNEI. The PCR used 60 Vbeta and 13 Jbeta primers. Profiling relied on immunoSEQ multiplex PCR, and the TCRdb table lists in-frame clones only, not all of them. The sample lists some 140,000 clones; less than 80% were seen once. The receptor comes from a female donor in good health and CMV-seropositive. Material for sequencing was PBMCs. This sequence joins TRBV2 and TRBJ2-3; 8 bases match TRBD1. The DNA for the CDR3 is TGTGCCAGCTCCAGGGGGCCCACAGATACGCAGTATTTT. It codes for CASSRGPTDTQYF. Filled out from reference TRBV2 and TRBJ2-3, the complete variable domain reads EPEVTQTPSHQVTQMGQEVILRCVPISNHLYFYWYRQILGQKVEFLVSFYNNEISEKSEIFDDQFSVERPDGSNFTLKIRSTKLEDSAMYFCASSRGPTDTQYFGPGTRLTVL.